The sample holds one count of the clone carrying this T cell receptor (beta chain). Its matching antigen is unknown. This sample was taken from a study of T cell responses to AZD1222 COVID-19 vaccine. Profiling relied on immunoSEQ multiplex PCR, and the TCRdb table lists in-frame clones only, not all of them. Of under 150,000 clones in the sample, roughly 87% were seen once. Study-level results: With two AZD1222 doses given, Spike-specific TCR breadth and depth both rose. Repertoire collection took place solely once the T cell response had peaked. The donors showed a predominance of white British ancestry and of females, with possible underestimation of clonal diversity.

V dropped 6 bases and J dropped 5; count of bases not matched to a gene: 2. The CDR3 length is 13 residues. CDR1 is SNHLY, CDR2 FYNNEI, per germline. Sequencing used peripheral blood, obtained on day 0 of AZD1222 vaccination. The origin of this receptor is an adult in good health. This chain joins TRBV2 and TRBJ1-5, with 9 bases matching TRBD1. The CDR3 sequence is CASRRTGDQPQHF. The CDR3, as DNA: TGTGCCAGCAGGAGGACAGGGGATCAGCCCCAGCATTTT.